The rows below give T cell receptor beta chains drawn from one sample of a study of breast tumors, draining lymph nodes, adjacent tissues. Using its own MiXCR run on the multiplex PCR reads, TCRdb lists one record per CDR3 protein. The data contain some 230,000 distinct CDR3 sequences, under 35% of them singletons. Material: axillary lymph node tissue. The origin of the receptors is a female donor with breast cancer. Some clones in this sample may be carry-over from other donors' samples. CDR3s include the opening cysteine and the closing phenylalanine or tryptophan. The D gene is left open where the match is weak. Clone size is shown for a subset of rows, as once, few, many or a class of expanded clone.

CASSETSSNYGYTF	TGTGCCAGCAGTGAAACCAGTTCTAACTATGGCTACACCTTC	.	TRBV2	TRBJ1-2	many
CSDLGQGRSYNEQFF	TGCAGTGACCTGGGACAGGGGCGATCTTACAATGAGCAGTTCTTC	TRBD1	TRBV20-1	TRBJ2-1	.
CASTGLAGSYEQYF	TGTGCCAGCACGGGACTAGCGGGCTCCTACGAGCAGTACTTC	TRBD2	TRBV6-4	TRBJ2-7	many
CASSSRGGTEAFF	TGTGCCAGCAGCTCCAGGGGCGGCACTGAAGCTTTCTTT	.	TRBV7-3	TRBJ1-1	.
CASSVQGWGETQYF	TGTGCCAGCAGTGTGCAGGGGTGGGGGGAGACCCAGTACTTC	.	TRBV2	TRBJ2-5	many
CASSPNPGRYTDTQYF	TGTGCCAGCAGCCCCAACCCGGGGCGTTACACAGATACGCAGTATTTT	.	TRBV7-3	TRBJ2-3	.
CSVRGGGGETQYF	TGCAGCGTTCGCGGGGGGGGGGGAGAGACCCAGTACTTC	TRBD2	TRBV29-1	TRBJ2-5	.
CATSDRTSGSREQHF	TGTGCCACCAGTGATCGGACTAGCGGGAGTCGGGAGCAGCATTTT	.	TRBV24-1	TRBJ1-5	.
CASSYSRTGVYEQYF	TGTGCCAGCAGTTACTCGAGGACAGGGGTTTACGAGCAGTACTTC	TRBD1	TRBV6-5	TRBJ2-7	.
CASSIVLGRDTQYF	TGTGCCAGTAGTATAGTACTAGGAAGAGATACGCAGTATTTT	.	TRBV19	TRBJ2-3	many
CASSLVGRVHETQYF	TGCGCCAGCAGCCTAGTTGGGCGGGTACACGAGACCCAGTACTTC	.	TRBV5-1	TRBJ2-5	.
CATSKGLAVQETQYF	TGTGCCACCAGCAAAGGACTAGCGGTGCAAGAGACCCAGTACTTC	TRBD2	TRBV15	TRBJ2-5	many
CASSVQGQEINSPLHF	TGTGCCAGCAGTGTCCAGGGACAGGAGATTAATTCACCCCTCCACTTT	TRBD1	TRBV6-4	TRBJ1-6	.
CASSDDGSGSGNTIYF	TGTGCCAGCAGTGACGATGGGTCCGGTTCGGGAAACACCATATATTTT	.	TRBV6-4	TRBJ1-3	many
CASSPPGQSNQPQHF	TGTGCCAGCAGCCCACCGGGACAGAGCAATCAGCCCCAGCATTTT	TRBD1	TRBV7-2	TRBJ1-5	many
CASSYSIGYNEKLFF	TGTGCCAGCAGTTACTCGATAGGCTATAATGAAAAACTGTTTTTT	.	TRBV6-2/TRBV6-3	TRBJ1-4	.
CASSMTGGGETQYF	TGTGCCAGTAGTATGACAGGGGGGGGCGAGACCCAGTACTTC	TRBD1	TRBV19	TRBJ2-5	many
CASSPDRGSTEAFF	TGTGCCAGCAGCCCGGACAGGGGTTCCACTGAAGCTTTCTTT	TRBD1	TRBV5-4	TRBJ1-1	.
CASSSEPQPQHF	TGTGCCAGCAGTTCAGAGCCCCAGCCCCAGCATTTT	.	TRBV28	TRBJ1-5	few
CASSFLAVGNEQFF	TGCGCCAGCAGCTTCCTAGCGGTCGGAAATGAGCAGTTCTTC	TRBD2	TRBV5-1	TRBJ2-1	many
CSLTGTGGEKLFF	TGCAGCCTGACTGGGACAGGGGGCGAAAAACTGTTTTTT	TRBD1	TRBV20-1	TRBJ1-4	.
CSARDLRESYNEQFF	TGCAGTGCTAGAGATCTGAGGGAGTCCTACAATGAGCAGTTCTTC	.	TRBV20-1	TRBJ2-1	many
CASSLGQDYEQYF	TGCGCCAGCAGCTTAGGACAGGACTACGAGCAGTACTTC	TRBD1	TRBV5-1	TRBJ2-7	many
CATSREGSEKLFF	TGTGCCACCAGCAGAGAGGGTTCCGAAAAACTGTTTTTT	.	TRBV15	TRBJ1-4	many
CASSYQGAVEYGYPF	TGTGCCAGCAGCTACCAGGGGGCCGTGGAGTATGGCTACCCCTTC	TRBD1	TRBV7-9	TRBJ1-2	many
CASRIQGSNQPQYF	TGTGCCAGCAGGATACAGGGAAGCAATCAGCCCCAGTACTTC	.	TRBV5-8	TRBJ2-5	.
CASTLFGTGTTGELFF	TGTGCCAGCACCCTCTTTGGGACAGGGACTACCGGGGAGCTGTTTTTT	TRBD1	TRBV6-1	TRBJ2-2	.
CASSPGLSTDTQYF	TGTGCCAGCAGCCCGGGACTAAGCACAGATACGCAGTATTTT	TRBD2	TRBV2	TRBJ2-3	many
CATSSPQGTRSYEQYF	TGTGCCACCAGCAGCCCACAGGGGACCCGCTCCTACGAGCAGTACTTC	TRBD1	TRBV15	TRBJ2-7	.
CATSDSDEARDTQYF	TGTGCCACCAGTGATTCAGACGAAGCGCGCGATACGCAGTATTTT	.	TRBV24-1	TRBJ2-3	many
CATSDSGKSTDTQYF	TGTGCCACCAGTGATAGCGGGAAAAGCACAGATACGCAGTATTTT	TRBD2	TRBV24-1	TRBJ2-3	.
CAISEGNSPLHF	TGTGCCATCAGTGAGGGGAATTCACCCCTCCACTTT	.	TRBV10-3	TRBJ1-6	.
CASSERGGAGGFTGELFF	TGTGCCAGCAGTGAACGAGGGGGAGCGGGAGGGTTCACCGGGGAGCTGTTTTTT	TRBD2	TRBV6-5	TRBJ2-2	few
CASSSTGGSAGYTF	TGTGCCAGCAGCTCCACAGGGGGTTCTGCTGGCTACACCTTC	TRBD1	TRBV7-9	TRBJ1-2	many
CASRGRGVTEAFF	TGTGCCAGTAGAGGCAGGGGTGTCACTGAAGCTTTCTTT	.	TRBV19	TRBJ1-1	.
CSASDIAGAYEQYF	TGCAGTGCTAGCGACATAGCGGGAGCCTACGAGCAGTACTTC	TRBD2	TRBV20-1	TRBJ2-7	many
CASSLRLAGAEQYF	TGTGCCAGCAGCTTAAGGTTAGCGGGAGCCGAGCAGTACTTC	TRBD2	TRBV7-2	TRBJ2-7	many
CASSPETTGSYGYTF	TGTGCCAGCAGTCCAGAAACAACCGGGTCCTATGGCTACACCTTC	.	TRBV28	TRBJ1-2	.
CASSPPGSGRYNEQFF	TGTGCCAGCAGCCCCCCGGGGAGCGGGCGATACAATGAGCAGTTCTTC	.	TRBV7-2	TRBJ2-1	many
CASSAEPGQGFYGYTF	TGCGCCAGCAGCGCCGAGCCGGGACAGGGGTTCTATGGCTACACCTTC	TRBD1	TRBV5-1	TRBJ1-2	many
CSAADSLNEKLFF	TGCAGTGCTGCCGACAGTTTAAATGAAAAACTGTTTTTT	.	TRBV20-1	TRBJ1-4	many
CASSIDYRGPKNIQYF	TGTGCCAGTAGTATCGACTACAGGGGACCCAAAAACATTCAGTACTTC	TRBD1	TRBV19	TRBJ2-4	.
CASSLSPWGGGGPDTQYF	TGTGCCAGCAGCTTAAGCCCATGGGGCGGAGGGGGGCCAGATACGCAGTATTTT	.	TRBV7-2	TRBJ2-3	.
CASSLTQGNQETQYF	TGCGCCAGCAGCCTCACTCAGGGAAACCAAGAGACCCAGTACTTC	.	TRBV4-1	TRBJ2-5	many
CSASGRAGEQFF	TGCAGTGCTAGCGGGAGGGCGGGTGAGCAGTTCTTC	TRBD2	TRBV20-1	TRBJ2-1	once
CGNTRCLAGLHEQYF	TGCGGAAACACTCGGTGCCTAGCGGGACTCCACGAGCAGTACTTC	TRBD2	TRBV29-1	TRBJ2-7	.
CASSLDVRGGAGEQYF	TGTGCCAGCAGCTTAGACGTACGCGGGGGCGCGGGGGAGCAGTACTTC	.	TRBV7-8	TRBJ2-7	many
CASSIGDSTRAQHF	TGTGCCAGTAGCATTGGTGACAGTACGCGGGCCCAGCATTTT	.	TRBV19	TRBJ1-5	many
CASQSTKRSSYNGQYF	TGTGCCAGCCAATCCACCAAGCGGAGCTCCTACAATGGGCAGTACTTC	.	TRBV7-8	TRBJ2-5	.
CATALSGQGNSPLHF	TGCGCCACCGCTTTGTCGGGACAGGGTAATTCACCCCTCCACTTT	TRBD1	TRBV10-2	TRBJ1-6	.
CASSVSPSPTQGDGANVLTF	TGTGCCAGCAGCGTATCCCCCTCTCCGACCCAGGGAGATGGGGCCAACGTCCTGACTTTC	.	TRBV9	TRBJ2-6	many
CAISAELGRNTEAFF	TGTGCCATCAGTGCAGAGTTAGGCCGGAACACTGAAGCTTTCTTT	.	TRBV10-3	TRBJ1-1	few